The 16 T cell receptor beta chains given below trace back to one sample, sequenced in a study of blood T cell repertoires in COVID-19. Profiled with immunoSEQ multiplex PCR; TCRdb holds only in-frame clones, not every one. Seen here are around 250,000 clones, about 80% observed once, and the top ten hold more than 1.5%. Material: peripheral blood. These receptors were collected from a man aged 25 to 40 who had recovered from COVID-19.

With respect to this clone: Relative to the germline gene, one junction end is altered; a read error may explain this. CDR3 protein: CASSEARGPEERTF. CDR3 bases: TGTGCCAGCAGTGAAGCTAGGGGCCCCGAGGAGAGGACCTTT. The genes are TRBV2 and TRBJ1-1; maybe TRBD1 (5 bases). CDR1 is SNHLY, CDR2 FYNNEI, per germline. This CDR3 is built from 14 residues.

Here the CDR3 reads CASSVGQLNEQFF. As DNA, the CDR3 is TGTGCCAGCAGCGTGGGACAGTTGAATGAGCAGTTCTTC. The chain joins TRBV7-6 to TRBJ2-1, with TRBD1 matching 7 bases. J was trimmed by 7 bases and V by 5 bases; bases with no gene match: 5. CDR1 and CDR2 (germline): SGHVS, FNYEAQ. The CDR3 has 13 residues.

The chain joins TRBV3-1 (or the pseudogene TRBV3-2) to TRBJ1-6; 8 nucleotides match TRBD1. CDR1 and CDR2 (germline): LGHDT, YNNKEL (reference sequence). The ends lost 4 bases at V and 0 bases at J; junction bases unmatched: 5. CDR3 length: 17 residues. The CDR3 loop is CASSLGTGLSYNSPLHF. The CDR3 DNA reads TGTGCCAGCAGCCTCGGGACAGGCCTCTCCTATAATTCACCCCTCCACTTT.

J is TRBJ2-7 and V is TRBV19; D is perhaps TRBD2 (6 bases). Looked up from germline, CDR1 is LNHDA and CDR2 is SQIVND (reference sequence). The V gene lost 7 bases and the J gene lost 1 base, with 11 bases spanning the gap. This CDR3 region has 13 residues. CDR3 coding DNA: TGTGCCAGTACCCCGGGGGATTCCTACGAGCAGTACTTC. Residues: CASTPGDSYEQYF.

CDR3 bases: TGTGCCAGCAGCCTTAATGGACAGTCTTACACTGAAGCTTTCTTT. It translates to CASSLNGQSYTEAFF. The J gene is TRBJ1-1, the V gene TRBV9; possible D gene TRBD1, 6 bases. Germline CDR1 and CDR2: SGDLS and YYNGEE. CDR3 length: 15 residues. Deletions cut 4 bases from V and 3 bases from J, with 16 bases between.

This sequence joins TRBV28 and TRBJ1-5, with a tentative D call TRBD1 (5 bases). The germline V gene has CDR1 MDHEN and CDR2 SYDVKM. The CDR3 sequence is 15 residues long. V lost 6 bases and J 3 bases, leaving 15 bases between the germline ends. In DNA, the CDR3 is TGTGCCAGCAGCCCTGGACAAATCGCCAATCAGCCCCAGCATTTT. Encoded protein: CASSPGQIANQPQHF.

This chain connects TRBV7-9 to TRBJ1-1; D not certain. The CDR3 contains 14 residues. The germline CDR1 and CDR2 sequences are SEHNR and FQNEAQ (reference sequence). The V and J ends lost 5 bases and 5 bases respectively, with 15 bases between them. CDR3 region: CASSHRTGRTEAFF. CDR3 in DNA: TGTGCCAGCAGCCATCGGACTGGGAGGACTGAAGCTTTCTTT.

The J gene is TRBJ2-1, the V gene TRBV10-1; TRBD2 aligns across 8 bases. Germline assignment: CDR1 WNHNN and CDR2 SYGVQD (reference sequence). The CDR3 totals 14 residues. The ends lost 2 bases at V and 12 bases at J; junction bases unmatched: 9. The CDR3 protein is CASSEGFAGGLQFF. In DNA, the CDR3 is TGCGCCAGCAGTGAGGGCTTTGCGGGGGGCCTGCAGTTCTTC.

This sequence joins TRBV29-1 and TRBJ1-2; TRBD1 aligns across 7 bases. This CDR3 region has 15 residues. With V trimmed by 1 base and J by 3 bases, 8 bases remained unmatched. The germline gives CDR1 SQVTM, CDR2 ANQGSEA. The CDR3 nucleotides are TGCAGCGTTGAAGTACACAGGGGAAACGACTATGGCTACACCTTC. Its translation: CSVEVHRGNDYGYTF. The entire variable domain, with the rest obtained from reference TRBV29-1 and TRBJ1-2, is as follows: SAVISQKPSRDICQRGTSLTIQCQVDSQVTMMFWYRQQPGQSLTLIATANQGSEATYESGFVIDKFPISRPNLTFSTLTVSNMSPEDSSIYLCSVEVHRGNDYGYTFGSGTRLTVV.

The genes are TRBV11-2 and TRBJ2-2, with D possibly TRBD1 on 5 matching bases. Germline V gene lookup returns CDR1 SGHAT and CDR2 FQNNGV. This CDR3 is built from 15 residues. Trimming cost V 9 bases and J 1 base, with 15 bases left between them. The CDR3 region is CARPLPDRNTGELFF. The CDR3 DNA follows: TGTGCCAGACCTCTACCAGACAGGAACACCGGGGAGCTGTTTTTT. Full variable domain (rest looked up from reference TRBV11-2 and TRBJ2-2): EAGVAQSPRYKIIEKRQSVAFWCNPISGHATLYWYQQILGQGPKLLIQFQNNGVVDDSQLPKDRFSAERLKGVDSTLKIQPAKLEDSAVYLCARPLPDRNTGELFFGEGSRLTVL.

J is TRBJ1-2 and V is TRBV11-2; possibly TRBD1 for D (6 bases). From germline, CDR1 is SGHAT and CDR2 FQNNGV. The CDR3 has 16 amino acids. Trimming left V 1 base short and J 7 bases short, with 19 bases between. The CDR3 protein is CASSLGIATGTTGYTF. DNA of the CDR3: TGTGCCAGCAGCTTAGGCATAGCTACCGGGACAACTGGCTACACCTTC.

V usage is TRBV27 and J usage is TRBJ2-2, with no clear D. Per the germline V gene, CDR1 is MNHEY and CDR2 is SMNVEV (reference sequence). The length of the CDR3 is 15 residues. V was pared by 6 bases and J by 6 bases, with 17 bases between. The CDR3 nucleotides are TGTGCCAGCAGAGGAAGGCCTAGTTTCGCCGGGGAGCTGTTTTTT. This codes for CASRGRPSFAGELFF.

The gene calls are TRBV19 and TRBJ2-5; 15 nucleotides match TRBD2. V lost 5 bases to trimming and J lost 1 base; unmatched junction nucleotides: 5. CDR1 is LNHDA, CDR2 SQIVND, per germline (reference sequence). The CDR3 is 17 residues long. The chain's CDR3 is CASSPGGLAGGQETQYF. The CDR3 nucleotides read TGTGCCAGTAGTCCGGGGGGACTAGCGGGGGGCCAAGAGACCCAGTACTTC.

V usage is TRBV6-5 and J usage is TRBJ2-7, with 10 bases fitting TRBD2. With V trimmed by 6 bases and J by 4 bases, 6 bases remained unmatched. Germline CDR1 and CDR2: MNHEY and SVGAGI. The CDR3 covers 14 residues. The CDR3 DNA reads TGTGCCAGCAGGCAAGCGGGGGGGCCTTACGAGCAGTACTTC. Translated: CASRQAGGPYEQYF.

This clone was observed once. This chain uses TRBV27 with TRBJ1-5; D is uncertain. The CDR3 sequence is 14 residues long. Germline CDR1 MNHEY, CDR2 SMNVEV (reference sequence). Deletions cut 3 bases from V and 0 bases from J, with 6 bases between. The CDR3 reads CASSFKYSNQPQHF. CDR3 coding DNA: TGTGCCAGCAGTTTTAAATATAGCAATCAGCCCCAGCATTTT.

V usage is TRBV10-3 and J usage is TRBJ1-1; D is perhaps TRBD1 (5 bases). Germline assignment: CDR1 ENHRY and CDR2 SYGVKD. V lost 0 bases and J lost 11, with 22 bases in between. The CDR3 spans 16 residues. The CDR3 sequence is CAISESYLITGTGAFF. In DNA form, the CDR3 reads TGTGCCATCAGTGAGTCGTATCTTATTACGGGGACTGGGGCTTTCTTT.